This T cell receptor beta chain was recorded in a study of cytomegalovirus exposure and HLA in healthy donors. The data were produced by immunoSEQ multiplex PCR, yet TCRdb's version contains in-frame clones alone and is incomplete. The sample lists over 200,000 clones, around 78% occurring once. The TCR sequence derives from a young woman in good health and CMV-seronegative. The sample was PBMCs.

DNA of the CDR3: TGTGCCAGCAGACTAGCGGGGACCGGCACAGATACGCAGTATTTT. Protein sequence: CASRLAGTGTDTQYF. The chain carries TRBV28 and TRBJ2-3, with TRBD2 matching over 10 bases. Germline CDR1 is MDHEN and CDR2 is SYDVKM. The CDR3 is 15 residues long. J was trimmed by 1 base and V by 6 bases; bases with no gene match: 4.